The clone carrying this T cell receptor beta chain has only a few counts. Antigen specificity is unknown. The data were obtained in a study of spatial heterogeneity in lung cancer. Study-wide context: Where they were available, follow-up PBMC samples were sequenced, at a median of around 26 months after resection. A consistent excess of beta-chain over alpha-chain sequences was detected. In the raw reads, each unique TCR and UMI combination was present more than ten times on average. Study-level results: Circulating ubiquitous expanded tumor TCRs were observed more frequently at resection than at follow-up.

TCRdb independently ran MiXCR on the 5' RACE reads; one entry per CDR3 protein. This table holds more than 95,000 distinct CDR3 sequences, less than 15% found once. Time point denoted: blood at routine non-recurrence follow-up after resection. Material for sequencing was whole RNA from tumor, nontumor lung or frozen PBMC, left unsorted. CDR1 and CDR2 from the germline V gene are DFQATT and SNEGSKA (reference sequence). V was pared by 3 bases and J by 8 bases, with 14 bases between. The CDR3 has 14 amino acids. V and J are TRBV20-1 and TRBJ1-6; the D gene is possibly TRBD1 (5 bases). The starting material was PBMCs, obtained at follow-up. The TCR was taken from a male donor with early-stage non-small cell lung cancer. Written as DNA, the CDR3 is TGCAGTGCTAGGGGACTGTTAGGGCATTCACCCCTCCACTTT. It specifies CSARGLLGHSPLHF.